The clone carrying this TCR beta chain was counted between two and nine times. Antigen unknown. These data belong to a study of T cells in Graves' hyperthyroidism and ophthalmopathy. RNA transcripts yielded amplified TCR beta CDR3 regions. Researchers ran a first-round RT-PCR on the TCR CDR3 using the HTBI primer set. TCRdb used MiXCR to reprocess the multiplex PCR reads, holding one entry per CDR3 protein. This table holds roughly 300,000 distinct CDR3 sequences, over 15% found once. Whole-study findings and limits: Model predictions of ophthalmopathy came a median around 6.5 months before onset.

A patient was excluded if there was uncontrolled infection, other autoimmune disease, pregnancy or lactation. The receptor's source is a woman in her forties or fifties with Graves' hyperthyroidism. Sequenced: blood.

The CDR3 bases are TGTGCCATCAGTGAGCCTAGCGACAGCTCCTACGAGCAGTACTTC. It encodes CAISEPSDSSYEQYF. The chain links TRBV10-3 to TRBJ2-7, with D possibly being TRBD2 (6 bases). This CDR3 has 15 residues. Trimming removed 2 bases at V and 0 bases at J, with 11 bases between. From germline, CDR1 is ENHRY and CDR2 SYGVKD.